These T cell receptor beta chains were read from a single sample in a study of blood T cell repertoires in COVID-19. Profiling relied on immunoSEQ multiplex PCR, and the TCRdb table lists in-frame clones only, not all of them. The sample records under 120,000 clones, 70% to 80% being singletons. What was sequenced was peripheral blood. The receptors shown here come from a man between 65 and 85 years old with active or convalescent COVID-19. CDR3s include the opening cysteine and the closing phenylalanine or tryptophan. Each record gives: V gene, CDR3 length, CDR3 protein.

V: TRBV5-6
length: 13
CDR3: CASSRDRNYGYTF

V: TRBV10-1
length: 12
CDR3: CASIPPYYEQYF

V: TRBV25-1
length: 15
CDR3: CASSERGTGVYGYTF

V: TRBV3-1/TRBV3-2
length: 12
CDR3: CASSQGINTIYF

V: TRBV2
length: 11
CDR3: CASTGQRLERF

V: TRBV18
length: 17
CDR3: CASSPLPGQHNTGELFF

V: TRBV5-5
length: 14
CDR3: CASSLDRGTGELFF

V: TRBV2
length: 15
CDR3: CASSGDRGMGYGYTF

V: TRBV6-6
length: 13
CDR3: CASSFGQSYGYTF

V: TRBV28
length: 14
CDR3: CASSLTTSYNEQFF

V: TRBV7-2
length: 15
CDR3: CASSSVAGERETQYF

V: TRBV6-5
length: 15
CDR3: CASSSMGLNTGELFF

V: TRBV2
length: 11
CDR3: CASSERNEQFF

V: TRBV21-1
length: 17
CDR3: CASSKNRTSGGTDTQYF

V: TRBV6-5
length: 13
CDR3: CASSPLRGSEAFF

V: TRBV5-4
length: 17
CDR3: CASSPAHPGVGTDTQYF

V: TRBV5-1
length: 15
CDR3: CASSLGQGAFNEQFF

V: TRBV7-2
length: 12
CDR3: CASSLTGYGYTF

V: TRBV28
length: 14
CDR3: CASEGLLSTDTQYF

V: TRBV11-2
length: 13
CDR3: CASSAGGTYGYTF

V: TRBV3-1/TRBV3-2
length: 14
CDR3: CASSQVQGAYGYTF

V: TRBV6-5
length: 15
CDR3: CASSLSGTGTHEQYF